The clone carrying this TCR beta chain appeared a few times. Its antigen is not identified. This entry is derived from a study of beta chain features in type 1 diabetes. CDR3 length: 18 amino acids. V lost 4 bases to trimming and J lost 9 bases; unmatched junction nucleotides: 21. Germline V CDR1 and CDR2: SGHDN, FVKESK. Reverse transcribing all isolated RNA meant expressed TCRB transcripts were sequenced. Only in-frame clones appear in the TCRdb table, and some are missing; sequencing was by immunoSEQ multiplex PCR. The repertoire has hundreds of thousands of clones, around 16% of them found once; the top ten carry about 0.093%. Regarding the study as a whole: Type 1 diabetes patients showed a moderate but significant shortening of TCRB CDR3s in all four CD4+ subsets.

J is TRBJ2-3 and V is TRBV14; 8 bases match TRBD1. Sample: naive CD4+ T cells from blood. This sequence was found in a man younger than 35 in good health. In DNA form, the CDR3 reads TGTGCCAGCAGCCCCCCACTTGACAGGGGCCCAGTGGATGTGACGCAGTATTTT. Amino acid sequence: CASSPPLDRGPVDVTQYF.